This TCR beta chain was recorded in a study of blood T cell repertoires in COVID-19. Overall study: The United States, Italy and Spain provided the acute and convalescent COVID-19 samples. T cells, B-cell-depleted T cells, or PBMCs supplied cDNA or gDNA.

The germline gives CDR1 KGHSH, CDR2 LQKENI. J was trimmed by 4 bases and V by 3 bases; bases with no gene match: 4. The CDR3 length is 14 residues. In the original analysis: The assay estimated nucleated cells by amplifying reference gene primers. Using immunoSEQ multiplex PCR, the repertoire was profiled, and TCRdb retains in-frame clones only, with some absent. D and trimming come from the DNA, and the V and J calls and clone size come from that table. The data contain under 250,000 clones, around 81% of them singletons. The sequenced material came from peripheral blood. J is TRBJ1-1 and V is TRBV18; 8 bases fit TRBD1. The TCR originated in a man between 50 and 59 years old with active or convalescent COVID-19. The CDR3 region is CASSPRTGSTEAFF. In DNA form, the CDR3 reads TGTGCCAGCTCACCCAGGACAGGGAGCACTGAAGCTTTCTTT.